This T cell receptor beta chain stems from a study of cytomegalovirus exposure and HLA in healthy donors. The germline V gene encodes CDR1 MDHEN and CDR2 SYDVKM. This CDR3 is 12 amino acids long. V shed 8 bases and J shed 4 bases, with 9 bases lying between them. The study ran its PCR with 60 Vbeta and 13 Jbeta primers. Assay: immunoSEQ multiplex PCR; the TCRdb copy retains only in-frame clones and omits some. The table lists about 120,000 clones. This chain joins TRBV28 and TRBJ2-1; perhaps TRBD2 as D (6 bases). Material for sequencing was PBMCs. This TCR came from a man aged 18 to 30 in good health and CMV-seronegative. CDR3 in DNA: TGTGCCAGCTCTAGCGCATACAATGAGCAGTTCTTC. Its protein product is CASSSAYNEQFF.